The 3 T cell receptor beta chains presented below share a single source sample, sequenced in a study of cytomegalovirus exposure and HLA in healthy donors. The primer mix had 60 Vbeta and 13 Jbeta primers. Generated by immunoSEQ multiplex PCR, the TCRdb table keeps only in-frame clones and is missing some. Here the sample table reports roughly 120,000 clones. Sequencing was performed on PBMCs. Every receptor here comes from a man aged 18 to 30 in good health and CMV-seronegative.

DNA of the CDR3: TGCGCCAGCAGCTTAGTTACAGGGGGCCTTTCAGGTTCCGCCGGGGAGCTGTTTTTT. It is translated as CASSLVTGGLSGSAGELFF. The chain recombines TRBV5-1 with TRBJ2-2; TRBD1 matches 9 bases. CDR1 and CDR2 from the germline V gene are SGHRS and YFSETQ. Trimming at V came to 2 bases and at J to 6 bases, leaving 17 bases not matched to a gene. This CDR3 comprises 19 residues.

The CDR3 nucleotides read TGTGCCAGCAGGTTTAGCGGAGGGGAGCAGTTCTTC. It is translated as CASRFSGGEQFF. The V gene is TRBV6-6, the J gene TRBJ2-1, with D possibly TRBD2 on 6 matching bases. Trimming left V 6 bases short and J 10 bases short, with 13 bases between. The CDR3 sequence is 12 residues long. CDR1 is MNHNY and CDR2 is SVGAGI in the germline V gene (reference sequence).

The gene calls are TRBV7-9 and TRBJ1-1, with D tentatively TRBD1 (6 bases). The CDR3 sequence is 17 residues long. Trimming stripped 4 bases from V and 1 base from J, with 19 bases between. The germline V gene has CDR1 SEHNR and CDR2 FQNEAQ (reference sequence). CDR3 sequence: CASSWVPGTTKNTEAFF. The CDR3 nucleotides are TGTGCCAGCAGCTGGGTTCCCGGGACAACTAAGAACACTGAAGCTTTCTTT.